Here is one T cell receptor (beta chain) with its context. The record originates from a study of blood T cell repertoires in COVID-19. Overall study: COVID-19 samples from acute and convalescent phases originated in the United States, Italy and Spain. T cells, B-cell-depleted T cells, or PBMCs provided the cDNA or gDNA that served as material.

Per the original methods: Amplification of reference gene primers provided the estimated nucleated cell counts. Profiled with immunoSEQ multiplex PCR; TCRdb holds only in-frame clones, not every one. For V, J and clone size, that table is used; D and trimming come from the DNA. In the table there are about 71,000 clones, over 70% of which are singletons. Trimming left V 11 bases short and J 7 bases short, with 14 bases between. The CDR3 sequence is 11 residues long. Germline V gene sequence: CDR1 MNHNY, CDR2 SVGAGI (reference sequence). The rearrangement uses TRBV6-6 and TRBJ1-2; D might be TRBD1 (5 bases). The sample taken for sequencing was peripheral blood. This clonotype originated in a human donor in a cohort sampled during active COVID-19. This CDR3 reads CALLGQGGYTF. CDR3 sequence (DNA): TGTGCCTTACTCGGGCAGGGTGGCTACACCTTC.